This T cell receptor (beta chain) was documented in a study of blood T cell repertoires in COVID-19. On the study more broadly: PBMCs, B-cell-depleted T cells, or T cells provided the cDNA or gDNA that made up the material.

V lost 7 bases to trimming and J lost 7 bases, with 14 bases between them. The V gene's germline CDR1 is SGHAT and CDR2 FQNNGV. The CDR3 length is 13 residues. In the original processing: Estimation of nucleated cell counts relied on the amplification of reference gene primers. Clones were read by immunoSEQ multiplex PCR, and TCRdb kept only the in-frame ones, dropping some. Clone size and the V and J calls come from that table; the DNA yielded D and trimming. Here the sample spans about 78,000 clones, over 75% being singletons. The genes are TRBV11-2 and TRBJ2-1; D not certain. Sample: peripheral blood. The receptor was isolated from a woman of 80 years or more with acute or convalescent COVID-19. CDR3 nucleotide sequence: TGTGCCAGCAAGATCGGGTCACGGAATGAGCAGTTCTTC. It codes for CASKIGSRNEQFF.